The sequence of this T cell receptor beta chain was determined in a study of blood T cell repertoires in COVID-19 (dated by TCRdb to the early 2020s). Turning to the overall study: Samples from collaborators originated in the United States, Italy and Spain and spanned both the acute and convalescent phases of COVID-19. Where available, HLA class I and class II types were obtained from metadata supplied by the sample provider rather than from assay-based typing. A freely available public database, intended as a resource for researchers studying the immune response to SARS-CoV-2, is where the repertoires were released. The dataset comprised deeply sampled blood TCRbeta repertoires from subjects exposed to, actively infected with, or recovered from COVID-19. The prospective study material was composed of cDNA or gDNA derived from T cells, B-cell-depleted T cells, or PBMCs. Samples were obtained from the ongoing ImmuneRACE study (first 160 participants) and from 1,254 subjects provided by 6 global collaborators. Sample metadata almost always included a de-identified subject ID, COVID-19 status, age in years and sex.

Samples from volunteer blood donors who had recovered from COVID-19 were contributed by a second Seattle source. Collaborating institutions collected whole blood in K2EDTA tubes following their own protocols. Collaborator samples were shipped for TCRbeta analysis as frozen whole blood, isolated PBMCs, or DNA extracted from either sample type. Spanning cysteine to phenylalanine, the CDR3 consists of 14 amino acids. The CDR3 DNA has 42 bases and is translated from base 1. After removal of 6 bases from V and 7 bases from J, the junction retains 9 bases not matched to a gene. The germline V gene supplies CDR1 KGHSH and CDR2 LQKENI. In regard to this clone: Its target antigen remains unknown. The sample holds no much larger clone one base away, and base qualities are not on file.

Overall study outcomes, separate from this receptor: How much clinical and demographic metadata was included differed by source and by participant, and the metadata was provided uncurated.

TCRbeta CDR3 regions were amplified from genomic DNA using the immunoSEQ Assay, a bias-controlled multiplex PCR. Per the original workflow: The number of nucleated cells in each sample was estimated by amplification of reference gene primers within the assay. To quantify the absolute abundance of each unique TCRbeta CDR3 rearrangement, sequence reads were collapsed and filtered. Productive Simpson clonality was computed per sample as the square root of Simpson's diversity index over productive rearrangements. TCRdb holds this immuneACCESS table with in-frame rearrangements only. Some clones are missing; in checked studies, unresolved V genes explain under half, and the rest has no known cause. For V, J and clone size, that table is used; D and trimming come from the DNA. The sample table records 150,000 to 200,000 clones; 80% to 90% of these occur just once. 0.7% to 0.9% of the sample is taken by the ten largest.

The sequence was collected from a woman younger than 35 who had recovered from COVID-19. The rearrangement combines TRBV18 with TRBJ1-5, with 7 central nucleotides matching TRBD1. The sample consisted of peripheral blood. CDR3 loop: CASSPDRVTQPQHF. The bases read TGTGCCAGCTCCCCAGACAGGGTCACACAGCCCCAGCATTTT.